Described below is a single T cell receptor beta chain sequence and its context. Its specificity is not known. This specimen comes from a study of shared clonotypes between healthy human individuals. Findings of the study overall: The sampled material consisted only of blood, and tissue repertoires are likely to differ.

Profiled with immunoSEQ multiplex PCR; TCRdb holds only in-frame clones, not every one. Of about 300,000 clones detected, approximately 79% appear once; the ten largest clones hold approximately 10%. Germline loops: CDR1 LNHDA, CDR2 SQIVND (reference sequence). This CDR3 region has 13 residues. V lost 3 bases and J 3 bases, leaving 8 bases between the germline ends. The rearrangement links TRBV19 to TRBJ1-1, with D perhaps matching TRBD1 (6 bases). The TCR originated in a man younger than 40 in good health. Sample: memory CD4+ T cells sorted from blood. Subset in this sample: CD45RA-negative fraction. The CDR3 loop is CASSIGGHTEAFF. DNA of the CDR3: TGTGCCAGTAGTATTGGGGGGCACACTGAAGCTTTCTTT.